This entry features one T cell receptor (beta chain) sequence. Its specificity is unknown. A second roughly 6 to 11 cycle PCR used barcoded and J-beta primers. Each cDNA molecule, via a template-switch adaptor with 12 random nucleotides, was tagged. MiXCR, run by TCRdb on the 5' RACE reads, gives a single entry per CDR3 protein. The sample contains roughly 1,100,000 distinct CDR3 sequences, 20% to 25% of which appear only once. This entry comes from a study of blood T cells in healthy people across ages. Study conclusions and caveats: Estimates drawn from one million T cells were deemed to understate diversity. Aged donors had fewer naive CD4+ cells and lower diversity than long-lived donors.

The same specimen was also included in a second study, on T cells of mothers and their children. That report notes: Second-PCR primer M1S introduced sample barcodes and 2-4 random nucleotides.

The receptor comes from a girl aged 2 to 10 in good health. The sequenced sample consisted of blood.

This CDR3 is CASSSLQSSYEQYF. Written as DNA, the CDR3 is TGTGCCAGCAGCTCCCTGCAGAGCTCCTACGAGCAGTACTTC. V and J are TRBV7-8 and TRBJ2-1, with D unresolved. Matching the DNA end better, TRBJ2-7 makes the J call doubtful. The germline gives CDR1 SGHVS, CDR2 FQNEAQ. The CDR3 sequence is 14 residues long.